This T cell receptor beta chain was recovered during a study of post-analysis software for immune sequencing data. Study information: The courses of disease that were included comprised relapsing-remitting, secondary progressive and progressive-relapsing multiple sclerosis.

cDNA libraries for TCR beta contained unique molecular identifiers. Roughly 500,000 cDNA molecules were obtained per 1 to 10 million input T cells. TCRdb fed the PCR reads into MiXCR, producing one record per CDR3 protein. The data contain 400,000 to 500,000 distinct CDR3 sequences, approximately 37% of them singletons. Whole-study findings and limits: Among roughly five TRBV segments more frequent in patients than controls were TRBV5-6, TRBV5-1 and TRBV20-1. Strong co-clustering by F measure was seen for same-batch samples. Normalized Chao1 diversity was significantly reduced in patients versus controls.

The table lists this clonotype with a few counts. Its target is not known. The CDR3 loop spans 16 amino acids. Germline V gives CDR1 DFQATT, CDR2 SNEGSKA (reference sequence). V dropped 2 bases and J dropped 8 bases, with 21 bases sitting between them. The sequence derives from a girl aged 2-9 years with multiple sclerosis. This chain links TRBV20-1 with TRBJ1-4; possibly TRBD1 for D (6 bases). Input material: blood. The DNA of the CDR3 is TGCAGTGCTAGAAGAAGGGGGAGTGGGATCAGGGAAAAACTGTTTTTT. Its translation: CSARRRGSGIREKLFF.